This entry describes one T cell receptor (beta chain). Methods used by the authors: The authors estimated nucleated cell counts from reference gene primer amplification. Produced via immunoSEQ multiplex PCR; TCRdb's table is partial and in-frame only. For V, J and clone size, that table is used; D and trimming come from the DNA. The profile shows a few hundred thousand clones, roughly 89% of them singletons. This sample was included in a study of blood T cell repertoires in COVID-19. Germline V lookup: CDR1 MNHEY, CDR2 SVGEGT. This CDR3 is 16 amino acids long. V was trimmed by 2 bases and J by 5 bases, leaving 16 bases between them.

This chain joins TRBV6-2 or TRBV6-3 and TRBJ1-5; tentatively, D is TRBD1 (6 bases). Material for sequencing was peripheral blood. The sequence came from a woman aged 60 to 75 with COVID-19, enrolled during active disease. The CDR3 bases are TGTGCCAGCAGTTACATCCCGAGCAGGGGAGATCAGCCCCAGCATTTT. Protein sequence: CASSYIPSRGDQPQHF.